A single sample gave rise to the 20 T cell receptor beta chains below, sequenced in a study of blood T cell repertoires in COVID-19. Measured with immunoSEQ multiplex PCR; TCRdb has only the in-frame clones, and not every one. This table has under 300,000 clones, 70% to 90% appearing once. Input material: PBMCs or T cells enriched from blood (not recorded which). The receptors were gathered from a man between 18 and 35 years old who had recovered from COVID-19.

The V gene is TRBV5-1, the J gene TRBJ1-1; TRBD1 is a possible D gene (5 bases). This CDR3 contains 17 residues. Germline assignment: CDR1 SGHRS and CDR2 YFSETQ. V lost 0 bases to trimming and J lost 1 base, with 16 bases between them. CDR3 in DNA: TGCGCCAGCAGCTTGGGGTCCTACAGGTCTGGGAACACTGAAGCTTTCTTT. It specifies CASSLGSYRSGNTEAFF.

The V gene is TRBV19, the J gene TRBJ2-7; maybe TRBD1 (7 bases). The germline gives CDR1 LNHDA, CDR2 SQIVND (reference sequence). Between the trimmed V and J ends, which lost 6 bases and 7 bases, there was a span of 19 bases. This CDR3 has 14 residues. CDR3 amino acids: CASSLGGGAVEQYF. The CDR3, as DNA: TGTGCCAGTAGCCTCGGAGGGGGCGCGGTGGAGCAGTACTTC.

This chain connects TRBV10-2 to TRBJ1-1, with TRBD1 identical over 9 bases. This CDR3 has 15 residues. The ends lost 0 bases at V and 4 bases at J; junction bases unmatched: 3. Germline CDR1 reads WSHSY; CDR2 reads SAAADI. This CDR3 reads CASSESQGARTEAFF. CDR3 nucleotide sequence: TGCGCCAGCAGTGAGTCACAGGGGGCACGCACTGAAGCTTTCTTT.

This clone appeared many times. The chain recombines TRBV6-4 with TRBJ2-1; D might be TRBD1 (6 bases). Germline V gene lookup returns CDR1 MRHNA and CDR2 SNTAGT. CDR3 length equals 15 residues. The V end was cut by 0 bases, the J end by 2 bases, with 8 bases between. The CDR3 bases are TGTGCCAGCAGTGACTCGCAGGGGACCTACAATGAGCAGTTCTTC. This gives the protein CASSDSQGTYNEQFF.

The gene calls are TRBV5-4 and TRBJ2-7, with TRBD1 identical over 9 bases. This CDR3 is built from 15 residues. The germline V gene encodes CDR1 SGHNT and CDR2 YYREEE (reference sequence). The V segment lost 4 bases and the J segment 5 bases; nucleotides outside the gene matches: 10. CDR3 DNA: TGTGCCAGCAGCCCCAGTGGGGACAGGGCCCACGAGCAGTACTTC. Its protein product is CASSPSGDRAHEQYF.

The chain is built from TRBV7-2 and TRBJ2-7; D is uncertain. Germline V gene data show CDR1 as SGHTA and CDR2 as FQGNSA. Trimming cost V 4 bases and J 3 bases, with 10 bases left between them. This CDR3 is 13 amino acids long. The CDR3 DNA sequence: TGTGCCAGCAGCTCCTCTAGATACTACGAGCAGTACTTC. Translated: CASSSSRYYEQYF.

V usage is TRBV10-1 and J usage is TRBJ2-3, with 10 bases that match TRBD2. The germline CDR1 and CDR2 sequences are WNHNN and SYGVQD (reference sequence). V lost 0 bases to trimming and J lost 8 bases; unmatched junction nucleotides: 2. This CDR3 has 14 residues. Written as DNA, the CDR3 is TGCGCCAGCAGTGAGTCGGTAGCGGGAGGTACGCAGTATTTT. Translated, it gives CASSESVAGGTQYF.

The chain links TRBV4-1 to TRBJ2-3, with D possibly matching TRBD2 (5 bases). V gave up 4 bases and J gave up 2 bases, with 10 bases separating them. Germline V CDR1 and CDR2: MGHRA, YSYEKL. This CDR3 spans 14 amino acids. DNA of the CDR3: TGCGCCAGCAGCCCACCGGGATTCACAGATACGCAGTATTTT. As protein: CASSPPGFTDTQYF.

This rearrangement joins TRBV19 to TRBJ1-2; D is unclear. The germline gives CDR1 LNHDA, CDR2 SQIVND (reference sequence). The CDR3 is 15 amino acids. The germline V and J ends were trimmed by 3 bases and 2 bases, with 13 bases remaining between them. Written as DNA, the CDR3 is TGTGCCAGTAGTATGCCCGGCGGGGTCAACTATGGCTACACCTTC. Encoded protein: CASSMPGGVNYGYTF. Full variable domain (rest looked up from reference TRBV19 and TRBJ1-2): DGGITQSPKYLFRKEGQNVTLSCEQNLNHDAMYWYRQDPGQGLRLIYYSQIVNDFQKGDIAEGYSVSREKKESFPLTVTSAQKNPTAFYLCASSMPGGVNYGYTFGSGTRLTVV.

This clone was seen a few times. DNA of the CDR3: TGTGCCAGCAGCACCAGACCAGGGTACCCTTGGACTGAAGCTTTCTTT. It is translated as CASSTRPGYPWTEAFF. The V call is TRBV9, the J call TRBJ1-1; D possibly corresponds to TRBD1 (5 bases). From germline, CDR1 is SGDLS and CDR2 YYNGEE. This CDR3 is 16 amino acids long. The ends were cut back, 4 bases at V and 5 bases at J, with 21 bases in the middle.

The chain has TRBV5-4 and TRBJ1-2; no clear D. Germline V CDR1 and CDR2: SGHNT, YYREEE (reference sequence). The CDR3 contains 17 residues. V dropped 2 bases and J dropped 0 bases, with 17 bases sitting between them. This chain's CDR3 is CASSFYGGWRANYGYTF. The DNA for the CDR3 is TGTGCCAGCAGCTTTTATGGCGGCTGGCGAGCTAACTATGGCTACACCTTC.

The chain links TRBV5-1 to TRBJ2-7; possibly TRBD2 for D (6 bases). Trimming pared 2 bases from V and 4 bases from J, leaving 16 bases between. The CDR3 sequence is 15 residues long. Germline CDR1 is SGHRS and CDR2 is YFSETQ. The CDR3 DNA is TGCGCCAGCAGCTTTACGACTAGAGGCCCATACGAGCAGTACTTC. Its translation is CASSFTTRGPYEQYF.

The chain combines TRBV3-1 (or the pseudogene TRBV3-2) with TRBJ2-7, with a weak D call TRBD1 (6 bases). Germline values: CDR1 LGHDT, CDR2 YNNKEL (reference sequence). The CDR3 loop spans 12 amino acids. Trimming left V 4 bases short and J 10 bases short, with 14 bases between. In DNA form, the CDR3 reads TGTGCCAGCAGCCCCCCCCGAGGGGGACAGTACTTC. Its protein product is CASSPPRGGQYF.

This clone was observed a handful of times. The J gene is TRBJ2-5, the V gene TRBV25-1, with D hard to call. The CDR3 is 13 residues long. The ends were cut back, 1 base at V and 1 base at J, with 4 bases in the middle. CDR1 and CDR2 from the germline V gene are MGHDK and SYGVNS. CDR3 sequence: CASSEWAQETQYF. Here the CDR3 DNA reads TGTGCCAGCAGTGAATGGGCCCAAGAGACCCAGTACTTC. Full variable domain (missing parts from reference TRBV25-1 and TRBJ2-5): EADIYQTPRYLVIGTGKKITLECSQTMGHDKMYWYQQDPGMELHLIHYSYGVNSTEKGDLSSESTVSRIRTEHFPLTLESARPSHTSQYLCASSEWAQETQYFGPGTRLLVL.

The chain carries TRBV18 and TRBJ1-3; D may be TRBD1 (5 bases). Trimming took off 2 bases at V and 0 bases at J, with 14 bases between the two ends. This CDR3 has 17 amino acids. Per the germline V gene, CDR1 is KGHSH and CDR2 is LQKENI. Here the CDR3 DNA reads TGTGCCAGCTCACCAACTTCTGCAGGGCCCTCTGGAAACACCATATATTTT. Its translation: CASSPTSAGPSGNTIYF.

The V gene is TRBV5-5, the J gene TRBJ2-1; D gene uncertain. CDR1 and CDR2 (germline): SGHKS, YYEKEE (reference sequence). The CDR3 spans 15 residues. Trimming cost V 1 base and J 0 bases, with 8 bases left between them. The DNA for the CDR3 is TGTGCCAGCAGCTTGCTGGCAGGCTCCTACAATGAGCAGTTCTTC. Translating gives CASSLLAGSYNEQFF. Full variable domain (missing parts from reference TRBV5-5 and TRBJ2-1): DAGVTQSPTHLIKTRGQQVTLRCSPISGHKSVSWYQQVLGQGPQFIFQYYEKEERGRGNFPDRFSARQFPNYSSELNVNALLLGDSALYLCASSLLAGSYNEQFFGPGTRLTVL.

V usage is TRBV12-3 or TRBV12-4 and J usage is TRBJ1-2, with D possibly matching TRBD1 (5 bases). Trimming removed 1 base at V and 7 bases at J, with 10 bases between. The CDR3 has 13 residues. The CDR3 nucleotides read TGTGCCAGCAGTTTAGGGGGCTTGGGTGGCTACACCTTC. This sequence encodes CASSLGGLGGYTF.

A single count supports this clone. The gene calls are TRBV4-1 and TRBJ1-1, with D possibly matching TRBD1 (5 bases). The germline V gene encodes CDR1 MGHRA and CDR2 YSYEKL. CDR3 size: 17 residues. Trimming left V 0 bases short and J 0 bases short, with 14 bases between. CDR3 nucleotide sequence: TGCGCCAGCAGCCAAGATTCGGAGGGGTGGATGAACACTGAAGCTTTCTTT. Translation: CASSQDSEGWMNTEAFF.

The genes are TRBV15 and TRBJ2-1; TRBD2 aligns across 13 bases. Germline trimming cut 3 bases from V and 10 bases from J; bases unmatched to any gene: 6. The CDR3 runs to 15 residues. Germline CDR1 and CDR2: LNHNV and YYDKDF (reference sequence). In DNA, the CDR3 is TGTGCCACCAGCAGCGGACTAGCGGGAGTGCGCGAGCAGTTCTTC. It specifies CATSSGLAGVREQFF.

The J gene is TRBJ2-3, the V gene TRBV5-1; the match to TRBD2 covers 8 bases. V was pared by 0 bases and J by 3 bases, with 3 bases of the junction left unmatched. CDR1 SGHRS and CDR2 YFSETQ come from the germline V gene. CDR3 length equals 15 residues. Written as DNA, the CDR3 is TGCGCCAGCAGCTTGGTGAGCGGGGGTACAGATACGCAGTATTTT. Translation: CASSLVSGGTDTQYF.